These 30 T cell receptor beta chains originate from one sample sequenced in a study of glioma-infiltrating T cells. TCR alpha and beta CDR3 regions were amplified from RNA using iRepertoire nested multiplex PCR. MiXCR, run by TCRdb on the multiplex PCR reads, gives a single entry per CDR3 protein. The data contain roughly 200,000 distinct CDR3 sequences, more than 25% of them seen just once; the ten biggest clones take up 20% to 25%. The material sequenced was glioma tissue, nonneoplastic brain tissue, or PBMCs (not recorded which). All receptors come from a human donor with low-grade glioma or glioblastoma, undergoing nonglioma brain surgery, or in good health (not recorded which).

The chain employs TRBV19 and TRBJ2-1; tentatively, D is TRBD1 (5 bases). There are 15 residues in the CDR3. Trimming left V 6 bases short and J 1 base short, with 13 bases between. CDR1 LNHDA and CDR2 SQIVND come from the germline V gene (reference sequence). Here the CDR3 reads CASRRQTPSYNEQFF. The CDR3 bases are TGTGCCAGTAGAAGACAGACTCCTTCCTACAATGAGCAGTTCTTC.

This clonotype ranks as medium-sized. This chain joins TRBV27 and TRBJ1-1; D is undetermined. This CDR3 spans 16 amino acids. V was clipped by 2 bases and J by 2 bases, with 15 bases between them. Germline V gene lookup returns CDR1 MNHEY and CDR2 SMNVEV (reference sequence). The CDR3 DNA reads as TGTGCCAGCAGTTTAGGGTTGGCGCAGATTAACACTGAAGCTTTCTTT. Translating gives CASSLGLAQINTEAFF.

The table lists this clonotype with many counts. The CDR3 sequence is CASSQDRGRSPLHF. CDR3 bases: TGTGCCAGCAGTCAGGACAGGGGGCGTTCACCCCTCCACTTT. This chain uses TRBV4-2 with TRBJ1-6, with 11 bases fitting TRBD1. The V and J ends lost 6 bases and 9 bases, in that order; junction bases with no gene match: 4. The CDR3 is 14 amino acids. Germline V gene sequence: CDR1 LGHNA, CDR2 YNFKEQ.

This clonotype was found many times. The chain is built from TRBV4-1 and TRBJ1-5, with D possibly TRBD1 on 5 matching bases. V was cut by 1 base and J by 0 bases, with 7 bases left in between. There are 15 residues in the CDR3. The germline V gene encodes CDR1 MGHRA and CDR2 YSYEKL. CDR3 coding DNA: TGCGCCAGCAGCCAAGTCAGGGATAGCAATCAGCCCCAGCATTTT. This translates into CASSQVRDSNQPQHF.

This clonotype has at least ten counts. V gene TRBV3-1 combines with J gene TRBJ2-1; 10 bases agree with TRBD2. CDR3 length: 17 amino acids. V was clipped by 0 bases and J by 4 bases; unmatched bases: 6. Germline lookup yields CDR1 LGHDT and CDR2 YNNKEL (reference sequence). This CDR3 is CASSQDTTSGLYNEQFF. CDR3 coding DNA: TGTGCCAGCAGCCAAGACACGACTAGCGGGTTATACAATGAGCAGTTCTTC.

In this sample, this clonotype turned up many times. The chain is built from TRBV3-1 and TRBJ1-2; 8 positions match TRBD1. V lost 4 bases and J lost 6; bases outside the gene matches: 4. The CDR3 has 13 amino acids. Germline-derived CDR1 and CDR2 are LGHDT and YNNKEL (reference sequence). The CDR3, as DNA: TGTGCCAGCAGCCGGACAGGGAGCGATGGCTACACCTTC. Its translation: CASSRTGSDGYTF. Together with reference TRBV3-1 and TRBJ1-2, the CDR3 gives the full variable domain: DTAVSQTPKYLVTQMGNDKSIKCEQNLGHDTMYWYKQDSKKFLKIMFSYNNKELIINETVPNRFSPKSPDKAHLNLHINSLELGDSAVYFCASSRTGSDGYTFGSGTRLTVV.

Many counts were recorded for this clonotype. The genes are TRBV6-2 or TRBV6-3 and TRBJ1-2, with 7 bases matching TRBD1. The CDR3 sequence is 14 residues long. Per germline, CDR1 MNHEY and CDR2 SVGEGT. With 6 bases clipped from V and 1 base from J, the junction kept 5 bases outside the gene matches. This chain's CDR3 is CASSRDSHNYGYTF. CDR3 nucleotide sequence: TGTGCCAGCAGCCGGGACAGCCATAACTATGGCTACACCTTC.

The CDR3 nucleotides are TGCAGCGTTACGACAGGGGAGAGCAATCAGCCCCAGCATTTT. Translated: CSVTTGESNQPQHF. The J gene is TRBJ1-5, the V gene TRBV29-1; 8 bases map to TRBD1. The CDR3 is 14 residues long. V trimming: 5 bases; J trimming: 1 base; junction bases outside the gene matches: 4. CDR1 is SQVTM and CDR2 is ANQGSEA in the germline V gene.

In this sample, this clonotype turned up many times. The chain couples TRBV24-1 to TRBJ2-3, with TRBD2 matching 9 bases. The CDR3 loop spans 15 amino acids. V lost 4 bases, J lost 5 bases, and 6 bases stayed unmatched. Germline lookup yields CDR1 KGHDR and CDR2 SFDVKD. The CDR3 is CATSEIAGDGDTQYF. Written as DNA, the CDR3 is TGTGCCACCAGTGAAATAGCGGGAGATGGAGATACGCAGTATTTT.

Worth noting for this clonotype: A much more abundant neighbour one base away suggests this may be a read error. The chain employs TRBV3-1 and TRBJ2-7; the D gene is possibly TRBD2 (6 bases). Germline loops: CDR1 LGHDT, CDR2 YNNKEL (reference sequence). The CDR3 spans 14 residues. CDR3 in amino acids: CAGSLTSRSHEQYF. The CDR3 nucleotides are TGTGCCGGCAGCCTGACTAGTAGATCCCACGAGCAGTACTTC.

A few counts support this clonotype. The gene calls are TRBV20-1 and TRBJ1-3; no reliable D call. From germline, CDR1 is DFQATT and CDR2 SNEGSKA (reference sequence). This CDR3 is 11 amino acids long. V was trimmed by 2 bases and J by 8 bases, leaving 7 bases between them. The CDR3 DNA follows: TGCAGTGCTAGATACGAGGACACCATATATTTT. This codes for CSARYEDTIYF.

The genes are TRBV9 and TRBJ2-7; 10 nucleotides match TRBD2. V lost 3 bases to trimming and J lost 3 bases; unmatched junction nucleotides: 6. The CDR3 runs 15 residues. Germline CDR1 and CDR2: SGDLS and YYNGEE. The CDR3 sequence: CASSALAGVGYEQYF. As DNA, the CDR3 is TGTGCCAGCAGCGCCCTAGCGGGAGTGGGCTACGAGCAGTACTTC. Complete variable domain (other parts from reference TRBV9 and TRBJ2-7): DSGVTQTPKHLITATGQRVTLRCSPRSGDLSVYWYQQSLDQGLQFLIQYYNGEERAKGNILERFSAQQFPDLHSELNLSSLELGDSALYFCASSALAGVGYEQYFGPGTRLTVT.

V is TRBV6-2 or TRBV6-3 and J is TRBJ2-5; the match to TRBD2 covers 7 bases. The CDR3 runs to 14 residues. V shed 2 bases, J shed 5 bases, and the junction held 5 bases outside the gene matches. The germline V gene encodes CDR1 MNHEY and CDR2 SVGEGT. The CDR3 coding sequence is TGTGCCAGCAGTTACGGGGGGGATCTGGAGACCCAGTACTTC. It specifies CASSYGGDLETQYF.

In the case of this clonotype: One base away lies a much larger clone, so this may be a sequencing read error. This chain links TRBV12-3 or TRBV12-4 with TRBJ1-2; the D gene is possibly TRBD1 (6 bases). The CDR3 has 13 amino acids. Written as DNA, the CDR3 is TGTGCCGGCAGTTTCCGGGGACAAGTTGGCTACACCTTC. Translating gives CAGSFRGQVGYTF.

This clonotype came up many times. This chain uses TRBV6-6 with TRBJ2-1; D ambiguous. V was clipped by 0 bases and J by 4 bases, with 4 bases between them. Germline V CDR1 and CDR2: MNHNY, SVGAGI (reference sequence). The CDR3 has 13 residues. The CDR3 DNA sequence: TGTGCCAGCAGTTACTCGACTTACAATGAGCAGTTCTTC. It specifies CASSYSTYNEQFF.

This clonotype was observed at least ten times. The rearrangement joins TRBV6-5 to TRBJ1-4, with D unresolved. V lost 0 bases, J lost 8 bases, and 13 bases lay in between. The CDR3 has 15 residues. From germline, CDR1 is MNHEY and CDR2 SVGAGI. CDR3 amino acids: CASSYSYAFGEKLFF. As DNA, the CDR3 is TGTGCCAGCAGTTACTCGTACGCCTTTGGGGAAAAACTGTTTTTT.

This clonotype was counted at least ten times. J is TRBJ2-7 and V is TRBV2, with D hard to call. Per the germline V gene, CDR1 is SNHLY and CDR2 is FYNNEI. CDR3 length: 12 residues. V lost 6 bases and J 5 bases, leaving 11 bases between the germline ends. This CDR3 is CASSLDSNEQYF. Written as DNA, the CDR3 is TGTGCCAGCAGCCTTGACTCGAACGAGCAGTACTTC. The whole variable domain, remainder taken from reference TRBV2 and TRBJ2-7, is EPEVTQTPSHQVTQMGQEVILRCVPISNHLYFYWYRQILGQKVEFLVSFYNNEISEKSEIFDDQFSVERPDGSNFTLKIRSTKLEDSAMYFCASSLDSNEQYFGPGTRLTVT.

This clonotype has at least ten counts. This rearrangement joins TRBV3-1 to TRBJ1-1, with TRBD1 matching over 7 bases. J gave up 0 bases and V 3 bases, and 1 base lay outside the gene matches. Germline CDR1 LGHDT, CDR2 YNNKEL (reference sequence). The CDR3 consists of 14 residues. The CDR3 DNA reads TGTGCCAGCAGCCACGGACAGGTGAACACTGAAGCTTTCTTT. This gives the protein CASSHGQVNTEAFF.

This clonotype was counted many times. This chain connects TRBV18 to TRBJ2-7; the match to TRBD2 covers 7 bases. Unmatched junction bases numbered 5, after V lost 0 bases and J lost 6 bases. This CDR3 contains 14 residues. CDR1 and CDR2 from the germline V gene are KGHSH and LQKENI. CDR3 coding DNA: TGTGCCAGCTCACCACCCCCCGGGGGGAGCGAGCAGTACTTC. As protein: CASSPPPGGSEQYF.

In this sample, this clonotype turned up many times. The J gene is TRBJ1-6, the V gene TRBV27; 9 bases map to TRBD1. The germline V gene encodes CDR1 MNHEY and CDR2 SMNVEV (reference sequence). The CDR3 contains 14 residues. V lost 3 bases to trimming and J lost 7 bases; unmatched junction nucleotides: 1. The CDR3 is CASSFGTGNSPLHF. The CDR3 coding sequence is TGTGCCAGCAGTTTCGGGACAGGGAATTCACCCCTCCACTTT.

J is TRBJ2-7 and V is TRBV5-1, with 10 positions matching TRBD1. Per the germline V gene, CDR1 is SGHRS and CDR2 is YFSETQ. Trimming took 5 bases from V and 3 from J; bases not matched to a gene: 11. The CDR3 loop spans 16 amino acids. CDR3 sequence: CASRVEPGQGFYEQYF. CDR3 sequence (DNA): TGCGCCAGCAGGGTAGAACCGGGACAGGGGTTCTACGAGCAGTACTTC.

In its sample, this clonotype was seen a few times. The V and J genes are TRBV5-1 and TRBJ2-7, with TRBD2 as a possible D gene (6 bases). Germline-derived CDR1 and CDR2 are SGHRS and YFSETQ. The CDR3 covers 15 residues. V was pared by 0 bases and J by 1 base, with 11 bases between. The CDR3 loop is CASSLGLGPSYEQYF. The CDR3 nucleotides are TGCGCCAGCAGCTTGGGACTAGGCCCATCCTACGAGCAGTACTTC. The complete variable domain, with remaining parts taken from reference TRBV5-1 and TRBJ2-7, reads KAGVTQTPRYLIKTRGQQVTLSCSPISGHRSVSWYQQTPGQGLQFLFEYFSETQRNKGNFPGRFSGRQFSNSRSEMNVSTLELGDSALYLCASSLGLGPSYEQYFGPGTRLTVT.

This clonotype was seen ten or more times. The J gene is TRBJ2-1, the V gene TRBV4-1; TRBD1 matches 9 bases. The ends lost 0 bases at V and 7 bases at J; junction bases unmatched: 4. CDR1 is MGHRA and CDR2 is YSYEKL in the germline V gene. CDR3 length: 15 residues. The CDR3, as DNA: TGCGCCAGCAGCCAAGATCGGGGACAGGGAAATGAGCAGTTCTTC. This codes for CASSQDRGQGNEQFF.

This clonotype was seen at least ten times. This chain connects TRBV7-6 to TRBJ2-7; the match to TRBD2 covers 7 bases. Trimming cost V 4 bases and J 2 bases; bases outside gene matches: 5. Germline V gene sequence: CDR1 SGHVS, CDR2 FNYEAQ. The CDR3 consists of 14 residues. CDR3 DNA: TGTGCCAGCAGCTCCGGGACTACTGCCTACGAGCAGTACTTC. Amino acid sequence: CASSSGTTAYEQYF.

Concerning this clonotype itself: The junction departs from the called germline gene at one end, perhaps through a read error. The V and J genes are TRBV6-6 and TRBJ2-7; 8 bases are a match to TRBD1. The CDR3 loop spans 15 amino acids. Germline V gene sequence: CDR1 MNHNY, CDR2 SVGAGI (reference sequence). The CDR3 protein is CASSSSGTGYYGQYF. In nucleotides, the CDR3 is TGTGCCAGCAGTTCCTCCGGGACAGGCTACTACGGGCAGTACTTC.

This clonotype showed up many times. This sequence joins TRBV7-2 and TRBJ2-7; TRBD2 matches at 11 bases. Germline V CDR1 and CDR2: SGHTA, FQGNSA. This CDR3 has 15 amino acids. After removal of 5 bases from V and 0 bases from J, the junction contained 3 bases not matched to a gene. The CDR3 DNA reads as TGTGCCAGCAGCCCAACTAGCGGGAGCTCCTACGAGCAGTACTTC. Translation gives CASSPTSGSSYEQYF.

Regarding this clonotype: Since no conserved phenylalanine or tryptophan closes the CDR3, a read error is the likely cause. The gene calls are TRBV6-6 and TRBJ1-1, with unresolved D. The length of the CDR3 is 15 residues. Germline values: CDR1 MNHNY, CDR2 SVGAGI (reference sequence). The CDR3 protein is CASSYSGTMNTGAFS. CDR3 in DNA: TGTGCCAGCAGTTACTCGGGCACGATGAACACTGGAGCTTTCTCT.

This clonotype was observed a few times. This chain uses TRBV11-2 with TRBJ2-1; D gene ambiguous. Germline V gene lookup returns CDR1 SGHAT and CDR2 FQNNGV. The CDR3 spans 13 residues. Trimming left V 2 bases short and J 4 bases short, with 6 bases between. CDR3 bases: TGTGCCAGCAGCTTAATCAGTTACAATGAGCAGTTCTTC. Its protein product is CASSLISYNEQFF.

The table lists this clonotype with many counts. CDR3 amino acids: CAISESSGSFYEQYF. CDR3 in DNA: TGTGCCATCAGTGAGTCAAGCGGGTCCTTCTACGAGCAGTACTTC. The chain joins TRBV10-3 to TRBJ2-7; possible D gene TRBD2, 6 bases. Germline V gene data show CDR1 as ENHRY and CDR2 as SYGVKD. V lost 0 bases, J lost 3 bases, and 12 bases lay in between. There are 15 residues in the CDR3.

This clonotype was found many times. For the CDR3, the DNA is TGTGCCAGCAGTTTAGAAAGGACAGGGGGCGGGGGGAACACTGAAGCTTTCTTT. Translating gives CASSLERTGGGGNTEAFF. The chain is built from TRBV28 and TRBJ1-1; 11 bases agree with TRBD1. From germline, CDR1 is MDHEN and CDR2 SYDVKM. The CDR3 totals 18 residues. J lost 1 base, V lost 2 bases, and 9 bases had no gene match.